These 27 T cell receptor beta chains came from one sample sequenced in a study of T cells expressing NK-cell markers (dated by TCRdb to 2018 to 2021). Library method: 5' RACE. Data came from an Illumina HiSeq 2000. TCRdb reprocessed the reads, and each CDR3 protein sequence is entered once, without DNA. The sample table gives hundreds of thousands of distinct CDR3 sequences. The ten most abundant clones make up 7.3% of the sample. The sequenced material came from blood T cells: a sorted CD56 or NKG2C T cell subset, CD4+ or CD8+ T cells, or bulk PBMC T cells (not recorded which). The receptors originated from a woman aged 18-69 years in good health.

J is TRBJ1-4 and V is TRBV7-3; as DNA is missing, the TRBD1 call by TCRdb cannot be tested. The CDR3 length is 16 residues. Germline loops: CDR1 SGHTA, CDR2 FQGTGA. CDR3 sequence: CAMARTGTGEDEKLFF.

This chain connects TRBV20-1 to TRBJ2-5; TCRdb gives TRBD1 as the D gene, but with no DNA this cannot be confirmed. The germline CDR1 and CDR2 sequences are DFQATT and SNEGSKA (reference sequence). This CDR3 region has 15 residues. CDR3 sequence: CSASWAGQGSSTQYF.

The chain combines TRBV30 with TRBJ2-1. Germline V gene lookup returns CDR1 GTSNPN and CDR2 SVGIG (reference sequence). CDR3 length: 12 amino acids. The CDR3 loop reads CAWSVGDNEQFF.

This chain connects TRBV20-1 to TRBJ2-1; TCRdb designates TRBD1, a call that cannot be tested without DNA. The CDR3 sequence is 15 residues long. Germline V CDR1 and CDR2: DFQATT, SNEGSKA (reference sequence). CDR3 amino acids: CSARDNPGWGDEQFF.

CDR3 amino acids: CATSAPGAGYNYGYTF. This sequence joins TRBV24-1 and TRBJ1-2; checking the TCRdb D call of TRBD1 is not possible without DNA. Germline V gene lookup returns CDR1 KGHDR and CDR2 SFDVKD. CDR3 length equals 16 residues.

V usage is TRBV27 and J usage is TRBJ2-6; the D call from TCRdb, TRBD1, cannot be confirmed without DNA. This CDR3 is 15 amino acids long. Per the germline V gene, CDR1 is MNHEY and CDR2 is SMNVEV (reference sequence). The CDR3 here is CASTLFPAGANVLTF.

The genes are TRBV28 and TRBJ2-4; TCRdb gives TRBD2 as the D gene, but with no DNA this cannot be confirmed. The CDR3 consists of 15 residues. Germline CDR1 reads MDHEN; CDR2 reads SYDVKM. This CDR3 reads CASSFGQAGKNIQYF.

V usage is TRBV7-6 and J usage is TRBJ2-2; TCRdb designates TRBD1, a call that cannot be tested without DNA. The germline V gene has CDR1 SGHVS and CDR2 FNYEAQ. This CDR3 is built from 16 residues. The chain's CDR3 is CASSIRTVGNTGELFF.

V is TRBV9 and J is TRBJ2-7; no DNA is available, so the TRBD1 call from TCRdb remains unchecked. Looked up from germline, CDR1 is SGDLS and CDR2 is YYNGEE. CDR3 length: 14 residues. Here the CDR3 reads CASSPWDRPYEQYF.

The chain joins TRBV29-1 to TRBJ2-5; no DNA is available, so the TRBD1 call from TCRdb remains unchecked. The CDR3 runs 16 residues. CDR1 and CDR2 from the germline V gene are SQVTM and ANQGSEA. CDR3: CSVEGRGGGYQETQYF.

The V call is TRBV4-3, the J call TRBJ2-7. The V gene's germline CDR1 is LGHNA and CDR2 YSLEER. CDR3 length: 14 residues. The CDR3 loop is CASSQGTASYEQYF.

The chain combines TRBV3-1 with TRBJ2-5; TCRdb reports TRBD1, a call that lacks DNA to check it against. The CDR3 contains 15 residues. CDR1 and CDR2 (germline): LGHDT, YNNKEL (reference sequence). The CDR3 region is CASSQDRGHQETQYF.

The chain links TRBV7-3 to TRBJ1-1. Germline V gives CDR1 SGHTA, CDR2 FQGTGA. The CDR3 contains 15 residues. The CDR3 spells CASSLMGGVNTEAFF.

This chain links TRBV7-6 with TRBJ2-7; absent DNA, TCRdb's TRBD2 call cannot be checked. Germline V gene lookup returns CDR1 SGHVS and CDR2 FNYEAQ. The CDR3 has 18 amino acids. The CDR3 sequence is CASSPDRASGIPTYEQYF. Together with reference TRBV7-6 and TRBJ2-7, the CDR3 gives the full variable domain: GAGVSQSPRYKVTKRGQDVALRCDPISGHVSLYWYRQALGQGPEFLTYFNYEAQQDKSGLPNDRFSAERPEGSISTLTIQRTEQRDSAMYRCASSPDRASGIPTYEQYFGPGTRLTVT.

The V and J genes are TRBV4-1 and TRBJ1-1; as DNA is missing, the TRBD1 call by TCRdb cannot be tested. The CDR3 totals 13 residues. The V gene's germline CDR1 is MGHRA and CDR2 YSYEKL. CDR3 sequence: CASSWDRATEAFF.

This CDR3 reads CASSLVGTTYEQYF. The chain uses TRBV27 and TRBJ2-7. Germline V gene data show CDR1 as MNHEY and CDR2 as SMNVEV (reference sequence). The CDR3 covers 14 residues.

The chain couples TRBV5-1 to TRBJ2-1; TCRdb's D gene call, TRBD1, goes unchecked for lack of DNA. The germline gives CDR1 SGHRS, CDR2 YFSETQ. The CDR3 length is 16 residues. CDR3 sequence reads: CASSLSQGVTYNEQFF.

The chain couples TRBV7-3 to TRBJ2-3; the D call from TCRdb, TRBD2, cannot be confirmed without DNA. The CDR3 length is 16 residues. Germline assignment: CDR1 SGHTA and CDR2 FQGTGA. This chain's CDR3 is CASSPGLAGRTDTQYF.

The chain links TRBV10-2 to TRBJ1-1. Germline V lookup: CDR1 WSHSY, CDR2 SAAADI. The CDR3 is 13 amino acids. The CDR3 loop is CASTSQESTEAFF.

The rearrangement links TRBV18 to TRBJ1-6. The germline CDR1 and CDR2 sequences are KGHSH and LQKENI. The CDR3 is 14 amino acids. CDR3 sequence reads: CASSPQVSDSPLHF.

The V call is TRBV7-2, the J call TRBJ2-7; as DNA is missing, the TRBD2 call by TCRdb cannot be tested. Germline CDR1 SGHTA, CDR2 FQGNSA. This CDR3 has 14 amino acids. CDR3 protein: CASSLGGNPYEQYF.

The J gene is TRBJ2-1, the V gene TRBV28; TCRdb returns TRBD1, unconfirmable since there is no DNA. The CDR3 length is 19 residues. Germline lookup yields CDR1 MDHEN and CDR2 SYDVKM. CDR3 loop: CASRSGGAHERGSYNEQFF.

The V and J genes are TRBV29-1 and TRBJ1-4. CDR1 and CDR2 (germline): SQVTM, ANQGSEA. The CDR3 consists of 14 residues. The chain's CDR3 is CSVELAWANEKLFF.

The chain links TRBV5-4 to TRBJ2-5; TCRdb lists TRBD2, though no DNA is available to test this call. Per the germline V gene, CDR1 is SGHNT and CDR2 is YYREEE (reference sequence). This CDR3 is built from 15 residues. The CDR3 protein is CASSPLPFNNNDQYF.

The chain has TRBV20-1 and TRBJ2-7; lacking DNA, the TRBD1 call made by TCRdb goes unchecked. The CDR3 extends over 12 amino acids. Germline values: CDR1 DFQATT, CDR2 SNEGSKA (reference sequence). The CDR3 sequence is CSAGTGKSEQYF.

The chain links TRBV4-3 to TRBJ2-1. This CDR3 comprises 15 residues. In germline, CDR1 is LGHNA, CDR2 YSLEER. This CDR3 is CASSQGAGTYNEQFF.

The chain couples TRBV10-3 to TRBJ2-1; TCRdb gives TRBD2 as the D gene, but with no DNA this cannot be confirmed. The CDR3 has 18 residues. Looked up from germline, CDR1 is ENHRY and CDR2 is SYGVKD. The CDR3 spells CAISESRTLAGGPNEQFF.